This T cell receptor beta chain was identified during a study of blood T cells in healthy people across ages. Notes on the study in general: Versus aged donors, long-lived donors had higher diversity and more naive CD4+ cells. TCR beta diversity was tightly associated with the proportion of naive T cells.

PCR was performed a second time for about 7 to 11 cycles using a sample-barcoded 5' primer and a J-beta primer mix. The authors tagged each cDNA molecule using a template-switch adaptor with 12 random nucleotides. A single record per CDR3 protein comes from TCRdb applying MiXCR to the 5' RACE reads. The data show about 900,000 distinct CDR3 sequences, with approximately 67% seen just once and about 27% held by the top ten. A remark on this clonotype: What it binds is not known.

Donors were systemically healthy Caucasian individuals from Russia aged roughly 6 to 100 years. This TCR was recovered from a man aged 30-40 years in good health. Sequenced: blood.

CDR3 nucleotides: TGCAGCGTCGCACTAGGGGCGAGGGAGACCCAGTACTTC. This codes for CSVALGARETQYF. This chain connects TRBV29-1 to TRBJ2-5, with D perhaps assigned TRBD1 or TRBD2 (5 bases each). The V gene's germline CDR1 is SQVTM and CDR2 ANQGSEA. Trimming shortened V by 6 bases and J by 5 bases, and 16 bases separated the two germline ends. The CDR3 contains 13 residues.